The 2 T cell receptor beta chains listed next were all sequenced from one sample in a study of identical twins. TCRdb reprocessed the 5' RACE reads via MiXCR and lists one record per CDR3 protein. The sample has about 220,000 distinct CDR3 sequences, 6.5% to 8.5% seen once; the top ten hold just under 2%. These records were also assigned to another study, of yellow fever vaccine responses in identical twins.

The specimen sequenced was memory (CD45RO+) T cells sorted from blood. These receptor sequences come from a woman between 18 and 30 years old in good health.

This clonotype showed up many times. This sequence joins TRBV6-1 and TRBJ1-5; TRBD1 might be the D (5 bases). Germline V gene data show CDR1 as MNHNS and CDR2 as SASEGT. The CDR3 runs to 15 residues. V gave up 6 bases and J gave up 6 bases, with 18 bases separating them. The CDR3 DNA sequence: TGTGCCAGCAGCCGGGGCGGGCAGGGTGTTCAGCCCCAGCATTTT. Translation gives CASSRGGQGVQPQHF.

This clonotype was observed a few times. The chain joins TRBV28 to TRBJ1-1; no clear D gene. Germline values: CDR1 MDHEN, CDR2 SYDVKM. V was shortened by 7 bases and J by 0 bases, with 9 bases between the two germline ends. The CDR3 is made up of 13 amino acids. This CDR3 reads CASTTDLNTEAFF. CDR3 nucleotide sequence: TGTGCCAGCACAACAGATTTGAACACTGAAGCTTTCTTT. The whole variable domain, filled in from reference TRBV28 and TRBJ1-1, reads DVKVTQSSRYLVKRTGEKVFLECVQDMDHENMFWYRQDPGLGLRLIYFSYDVKMKEKGDIPEGYSVSREKKERFSLILESASTNQTSMYLCASTTDLNTEAFFGQGTRLTVV.